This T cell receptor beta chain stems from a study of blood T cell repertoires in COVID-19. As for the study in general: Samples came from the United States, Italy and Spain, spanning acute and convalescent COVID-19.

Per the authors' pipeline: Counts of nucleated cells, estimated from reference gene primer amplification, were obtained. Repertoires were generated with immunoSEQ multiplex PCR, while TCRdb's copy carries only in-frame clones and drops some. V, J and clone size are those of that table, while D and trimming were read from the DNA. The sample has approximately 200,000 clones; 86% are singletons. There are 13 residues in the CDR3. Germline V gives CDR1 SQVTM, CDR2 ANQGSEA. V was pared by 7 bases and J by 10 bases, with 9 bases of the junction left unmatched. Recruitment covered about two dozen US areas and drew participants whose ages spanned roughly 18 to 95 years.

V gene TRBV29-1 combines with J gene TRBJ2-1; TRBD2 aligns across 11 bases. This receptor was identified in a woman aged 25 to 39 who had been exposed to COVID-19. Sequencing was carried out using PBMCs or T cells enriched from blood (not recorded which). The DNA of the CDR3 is TGCAGCGAGAGGACTAGCGGGTCAGGGGAGCAGTTCTTC. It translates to CSERTSGSGEQFF.